A single T cell receptor beta chain is shown here with its context. This sample is drawn from a study of control samples from healthy donors and cancer patients. TCRdb's copy holds only in-frame clones and misses some; the assay was immunoSEQ multiplex PCR. The table has roughly 180,000 clones, just under 95% seen once; the top ten hold roughly 4.3%. Trimming removed 3 bases from V and 5 bases from J, with 7 bases in between. Germline V gives CDR1 LGHDT, CDR2 YNNKEL (reference sequence). This CDR3 comprises 12 residues. V gene TRBV3-1 (or the pseudogene TRBV3-2) combines with J gene TRBJ1-1; the D is unclear. This receptor was obtained from a woman in her fifties or sixties in good health. Source material: blood. CDR3: CASSHLDTEAFF. The CDR3 DNA follows: TGTGCCAGCAGCCACCTCGATACTGAAGCTTTCTTT.